This TCR beta chain is from a study of T cell clonality in common variable immunodeficiency. Study results and caveats: Links between repertoire features and CVID complications were heterogeneity-limited. CVID subjects had higher TCRbeta clonality than healthy controls, most marked in about a third.

In this sample, this clone turned up a few times. Antigen: not known. The repertoire was sequenced with immunoSEQ multiplex PCR; TCRdb's copy has only in-frame clones and lacks some. The sample offers about 37,000 clones and no singletons, the top ten holding about 0.86%. This clonotype was sampled from a person aged 18 to 75 in good health. Sequences were obtained from peripheral blood mononuclear cells.

This CDR3 is CASSESQGRSYGYTF. CDR3 DNA (partial): TGCGCCAGCAGTGAGTCCCAGGGAAGAAGCTATGGC. The chain links TRBV10-2 to TRBJ1-2; D possibly corresponds to TRBD1 (5 bases). The sequence runs out 3 residues before the end of the CDR3; the remainder is reconstructed from the germline J gene. From germline, CDR1 is WSHSY and CDR2 SAAADI. V was cut by 0 bases and J by 4 bases, with 12 bases left in between. The length of the CDR3 is 15 residues.